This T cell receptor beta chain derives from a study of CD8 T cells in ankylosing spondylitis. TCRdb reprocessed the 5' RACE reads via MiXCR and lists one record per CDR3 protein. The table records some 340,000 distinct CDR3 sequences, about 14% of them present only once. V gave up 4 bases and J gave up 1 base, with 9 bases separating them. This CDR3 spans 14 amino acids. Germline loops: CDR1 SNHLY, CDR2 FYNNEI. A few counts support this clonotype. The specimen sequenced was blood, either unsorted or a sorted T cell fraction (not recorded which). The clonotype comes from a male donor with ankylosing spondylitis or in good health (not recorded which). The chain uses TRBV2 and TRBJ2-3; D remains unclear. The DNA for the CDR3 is TGTGCCAGCAGTGTAACTAAGGGCACAGATACGCAGTATTTT. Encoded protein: CASSVTKGTDTQYF.